The clone carrying this T cell receptor (beta chain) has a count of ten or more. Its antigen remains unidentified. Regarding time point: longitudinal time-point 1 (baseline). PBMCs numbering 2 million and stored at -80 C yielded the unsorted libraries. A 10-nucleotide random UMI tagged transcripts in template-switch 5'RACE cDNA synthesis. From 15-18 subjects, over 190 million TCR-beta sequences were obtained in each sequencing run. MiXCR was run by TCRdb on the 5' RACE reads, yielding one entry per CDR3 protein. The profile shows about 50,000 distinct CDR3 sequences, over 8% of them singletons. The CDR3 loop spans 19 amino acids. With V trimmed by 0 bases and J by 0 bases, 6 bases remained unmatched. Per germline, CDR1 SEHNR and CDR2 FQNEAQ (reference sequence). This entry comes from a study of neurological immune-mediated disorders. Study-wide findings and caveats: HTLV-1-associated myelopathy had the most TCR clonal expansion, whereas multiple sclerosis had the least (lower than in healthy controls).

The sequence was obtained from a woman aged 40 to 50 in good health. The chain recombines TRBV7-9 with TRBJ1-5, with TRBD1 matching 12 bases. The sample taken for sequencing was PBMCs. The CDR3 loop reads CASSLAGGTGGDSNQPQHF. The CDR3 nucleotides read TGTGCCAGCAGCTTAGCGGGTGGGACAGGGGGCGATAGCAATCAGCCCCAGCATTTT.